This record looks at one T cell receptor beta chain sequence and its context. Its cognate antigen is unknown. This sample is drawn from a study of Graves' ophthalmopathy and Graves' hyperthyroidism. General study findings and limits: The majority of expanded thyroid clonotypes above 0.001 frequency also occurred in blood.

Germline assignment: CDR1 LNHDA and CDR2 SQIVND (reference sequence). Unmatched junction bases numbered 5, after V lost 7 bases and J lost 4 bases. The CDR3 consists of 13 residues. Researchers took RNA transcripts and amplified TCR beta CDR3 regions from them. HTBI primers primed a first-round RT-PCR, and a second-round multiplex PCR followed. TCRdb analysed the multiplex PCR reads with MiXCR anew, one entry per CDR3 protein. The sample has about 400,000 distinct CDR3 sequences, about a sixth seen once; the top ten hold about 1.6%. Thyroid ultrasound, orbital computed tomography, TRAb, serum thyroxine and clinical symptoms formed the basis of diagnosis.

The chain has TRBV19 and TRBJ2-5; 8 bases are shared with TRBD2. Sequencing used peripheral blood. This TCR was sampled from a young woman with Graves' ophthalmopathy. The CDR3 DNA sequence: TGTGCCAGTATGAAGCGGGGGATAGAGACCCAGTACTTC. Translated, it gives CASMKRGIETQYF.